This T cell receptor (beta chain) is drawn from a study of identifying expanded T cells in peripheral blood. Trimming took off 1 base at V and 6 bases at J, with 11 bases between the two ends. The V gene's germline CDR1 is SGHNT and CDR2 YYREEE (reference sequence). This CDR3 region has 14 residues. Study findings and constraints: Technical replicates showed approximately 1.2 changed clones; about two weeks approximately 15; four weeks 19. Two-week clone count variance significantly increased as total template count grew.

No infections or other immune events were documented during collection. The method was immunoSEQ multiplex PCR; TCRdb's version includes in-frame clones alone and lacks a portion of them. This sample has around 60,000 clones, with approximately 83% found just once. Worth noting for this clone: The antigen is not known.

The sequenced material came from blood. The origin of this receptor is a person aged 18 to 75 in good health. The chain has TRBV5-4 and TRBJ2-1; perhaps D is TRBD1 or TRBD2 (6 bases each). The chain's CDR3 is CASSLKQGGNEQFF. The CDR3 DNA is TGTGCCAGCAGCTTGAAACAGGGAGGCAATGAGCAGTTCTTC.